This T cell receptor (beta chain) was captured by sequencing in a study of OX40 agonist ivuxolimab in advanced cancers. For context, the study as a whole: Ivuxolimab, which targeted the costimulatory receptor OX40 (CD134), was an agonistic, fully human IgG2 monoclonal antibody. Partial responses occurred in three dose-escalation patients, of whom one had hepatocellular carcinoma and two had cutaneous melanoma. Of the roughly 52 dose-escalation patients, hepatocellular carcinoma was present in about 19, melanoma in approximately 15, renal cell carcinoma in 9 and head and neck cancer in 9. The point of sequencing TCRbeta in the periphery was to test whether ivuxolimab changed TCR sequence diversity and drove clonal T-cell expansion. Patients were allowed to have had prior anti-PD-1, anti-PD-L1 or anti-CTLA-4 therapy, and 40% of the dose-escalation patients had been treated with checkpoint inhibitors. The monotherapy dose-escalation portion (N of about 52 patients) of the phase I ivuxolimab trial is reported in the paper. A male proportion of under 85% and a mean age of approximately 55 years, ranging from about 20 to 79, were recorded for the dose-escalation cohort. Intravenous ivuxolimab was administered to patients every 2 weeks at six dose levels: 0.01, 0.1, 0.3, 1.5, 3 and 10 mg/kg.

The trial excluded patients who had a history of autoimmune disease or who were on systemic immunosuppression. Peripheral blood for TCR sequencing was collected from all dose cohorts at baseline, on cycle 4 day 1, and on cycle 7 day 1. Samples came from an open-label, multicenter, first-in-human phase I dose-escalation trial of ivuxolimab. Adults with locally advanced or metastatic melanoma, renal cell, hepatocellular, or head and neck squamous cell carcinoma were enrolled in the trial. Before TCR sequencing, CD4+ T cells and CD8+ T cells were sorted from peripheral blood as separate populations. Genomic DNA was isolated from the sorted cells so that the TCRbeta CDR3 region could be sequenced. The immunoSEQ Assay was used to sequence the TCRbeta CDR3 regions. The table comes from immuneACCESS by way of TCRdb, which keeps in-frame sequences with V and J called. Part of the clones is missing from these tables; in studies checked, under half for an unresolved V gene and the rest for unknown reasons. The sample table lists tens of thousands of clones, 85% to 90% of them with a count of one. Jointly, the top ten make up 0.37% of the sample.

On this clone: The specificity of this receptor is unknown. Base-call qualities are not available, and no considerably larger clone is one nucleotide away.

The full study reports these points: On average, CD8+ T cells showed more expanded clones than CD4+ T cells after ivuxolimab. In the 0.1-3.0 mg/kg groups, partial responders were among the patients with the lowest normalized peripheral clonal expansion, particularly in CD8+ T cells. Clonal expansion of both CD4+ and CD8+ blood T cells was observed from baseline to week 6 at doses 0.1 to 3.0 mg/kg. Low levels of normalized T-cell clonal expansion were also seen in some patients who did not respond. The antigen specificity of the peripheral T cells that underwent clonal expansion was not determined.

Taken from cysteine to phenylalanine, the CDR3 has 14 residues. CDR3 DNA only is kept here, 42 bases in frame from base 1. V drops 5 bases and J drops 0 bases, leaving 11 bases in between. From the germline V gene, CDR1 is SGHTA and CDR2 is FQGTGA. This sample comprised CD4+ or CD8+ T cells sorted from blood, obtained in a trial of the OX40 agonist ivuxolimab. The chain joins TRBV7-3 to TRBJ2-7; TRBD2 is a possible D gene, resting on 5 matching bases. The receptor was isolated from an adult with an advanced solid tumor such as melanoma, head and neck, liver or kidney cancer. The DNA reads TGTGCCAGCAGCCCCCCGGGGTCCTCCTACGAGCAGTACTTC. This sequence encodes CASSPPGSSYEQYF.